This paragraph reports one T cell receptor (beta chain). Its antigen is unknown. The input lacks base qualities; no much larger clone sits a single base away. TCRbeta CDR3 regions were amplified from genomic DNA using the immunoSEQ Assay, a bias-controlled multiplex PCR. The authors processed their data as follows. The number of nucleated cells in each sample was estimated by amplification of reference gene primers within the assay. To quantify the absolute abundance of each unique TCRbeta CDR3 rearrangement, sequence reads were collapsed and filtered. For each sample, productive Simpson clonality was calculated as the square root of Simpson's diversity index over productive rearrangements. In its TCRdb copy, this immuneACCESS table keeps in-frame sequences only and misses some clones. Where compared with another copy, unresolved V genes explain less than half of these, and the others have no known cause. V and J calls and clone size come straight from that table; D and trimming were deduced from the DNA. This sample comprises about 150,000 clones, roughly 89% of them detected only once. Clones ranked in the top ten supply less than 0.6% of the sample.

Collaborating institutions collected whole blood in K2EDTA tubes following their own protocols. For TCRbeta analysis, collaborators shipped samples in one of three forms: frozen whole blood, isolated PBMCs, or DNA extracted from either of those sample types. The data belong to a study of blood T cell repertoires in COVID-19 (dated by TCRdb to the early 2020s). With respect to the entire study: Collaborator samples came from the United States, Italy and Spain and covered acute and convalescent phases of COVID-19. Nearly every sample came with metadata listing a de-identified subject ID, COVID-19 status, age in years and sex. A freely available public database, intended as a resource for researchers studying the immune response to SARS-CoV-2, is where the repertoires were released. Samples came from the ongoing ImmuneRACE study (first 160 participants) plus 1,254 subjects from 6 global collaborators. Where available, HLA class I and class II types were taken from metadata supplied by the sample provider and were not determined by assay-based typing. Subjects who had been exposed to COVID-19, were actively infected with it, or had recovered from it provided the deeply sampled blood TCRbeta repertoires that made up the dataset. The prospective study material was composed of cDNA or gDNA derived from T cells, B-cell-depleted T cells, or PBMCs. The full study reports these points: Clinical and demographic metadata were provided uncurated, with the amount varying by source and participant.

V ends up 7 bases short and J 2 bases short, with an unmatched junction base count of 7. The CDR3 contains 14 residues, cysteine and phenylalanine counted. This entry keeps only the CDR3 DNA: 42 bases, framed from base 1. In the germline V gene, CDR1 corresponds to SGHVS and CDR2 to FNYEAQ. The chain couples TRBV7-6 to TRBJ2-5; 7 bases in the junction line up with TRBD1. The sample was peripheral blood. This sequence originates from a man aged 45-60 years with acute or convalescent COVID-19. This receptor has the CDR3 CASKPGQLQETQYF. The base sequence is TGTGCCAGCAAACCGGGACAGTTACAAGAGACCCAGTACTTC.